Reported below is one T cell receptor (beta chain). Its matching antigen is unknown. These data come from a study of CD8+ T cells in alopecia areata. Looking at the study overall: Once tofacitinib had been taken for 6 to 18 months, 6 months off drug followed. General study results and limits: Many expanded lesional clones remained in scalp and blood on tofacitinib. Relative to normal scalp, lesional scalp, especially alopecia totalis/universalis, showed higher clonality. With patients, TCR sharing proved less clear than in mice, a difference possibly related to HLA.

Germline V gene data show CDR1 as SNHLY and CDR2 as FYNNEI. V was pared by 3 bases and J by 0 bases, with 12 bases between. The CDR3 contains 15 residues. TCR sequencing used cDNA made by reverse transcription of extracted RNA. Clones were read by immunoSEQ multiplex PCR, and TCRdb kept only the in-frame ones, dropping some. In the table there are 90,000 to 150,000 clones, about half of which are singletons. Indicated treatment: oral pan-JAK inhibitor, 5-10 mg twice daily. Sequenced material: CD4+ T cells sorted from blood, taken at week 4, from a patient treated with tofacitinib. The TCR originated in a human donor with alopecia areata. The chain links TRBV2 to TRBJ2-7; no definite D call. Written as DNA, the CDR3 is TGTGCCAGCAGTGAGAGTCAGGTCGCCTCCTACGAGCAGTACTTC. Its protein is CASSESQVASYEQYF. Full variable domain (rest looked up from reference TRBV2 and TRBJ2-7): EPEVTQTPSHQVTQMGQEVILRCVPISNHLYFYWYRQILGQKVEFLVSFYNNEISEKSEIFDDQFSVERPDGSNFTLKIRSTKLEDSAMYFCASSESQVASYEQYFGPGTRLTVT.